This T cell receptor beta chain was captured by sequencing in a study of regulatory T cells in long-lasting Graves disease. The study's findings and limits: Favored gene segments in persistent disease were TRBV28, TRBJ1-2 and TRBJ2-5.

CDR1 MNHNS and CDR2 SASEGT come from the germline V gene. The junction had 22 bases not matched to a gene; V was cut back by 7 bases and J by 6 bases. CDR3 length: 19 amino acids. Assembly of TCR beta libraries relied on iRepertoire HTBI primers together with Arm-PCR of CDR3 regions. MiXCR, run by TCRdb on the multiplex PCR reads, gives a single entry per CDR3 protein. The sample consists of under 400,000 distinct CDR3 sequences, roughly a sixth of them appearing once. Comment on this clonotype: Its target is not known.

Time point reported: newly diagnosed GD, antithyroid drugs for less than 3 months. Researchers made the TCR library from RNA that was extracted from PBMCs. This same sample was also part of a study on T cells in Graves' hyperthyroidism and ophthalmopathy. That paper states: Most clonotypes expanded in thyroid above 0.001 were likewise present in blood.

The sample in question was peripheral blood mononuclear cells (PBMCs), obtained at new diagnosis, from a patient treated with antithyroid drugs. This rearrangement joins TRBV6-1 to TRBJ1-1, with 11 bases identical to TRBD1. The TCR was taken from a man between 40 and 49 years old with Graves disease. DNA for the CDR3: TGTGCCAGCACCCCGGACAGGGGGCGATGGGTTCCCCCTGGCCCTGAAGCTTTCTTT. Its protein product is CASTPDRGRWVPPGPEAFF.